The T cell receptor beta chain under discussion was sequenced for a study of blood T cell repertoires in COVID-19. Study summary: The United States, Italy and Spain were the sources of the acute and convalescent COVID-19 samples.

Participants spanned ages about 18 to 90 years and resided in about two dozen US areas. Resolution of symptoms, clearance, or two negative PCRs was present in recovered Cohort 3 donors. Trimming took 3 bases from V and 6 from J; bases not matched to a gene: 4. CDR1 and CDR2 from the germline V gene are SGHTA and FQGNSA. The CDR3 is made up of 14 amino acids. Per the authors' pipeline: Amplification of reference gene primers provided the estimated nucleated cell counts. This table comes from immunoSEQ multiplex PCR, and its TCRdb copy is limited to in-frame clones, with some not included. Clone size and the V and J calls come from that table; the DNA yielded D and trimming. The data show a few hundred thousand clones, about 88% seen once.

The chain combines TRBV7-2 with TRBJ2-4; 8 nucleotides align to TRBD2. The TCR originated in a woman between 45 and 60 years old who had recovered from COVID-19. Sequenced sample: PBMCs or T cells enriched from blood (not recorded which). The CDR3 DNA sequence: TGTGCCAGCAGCTTTGGACTAGCAGCAAACATTCAGTACTTC. It codes for CASSFGLAANIQYF.